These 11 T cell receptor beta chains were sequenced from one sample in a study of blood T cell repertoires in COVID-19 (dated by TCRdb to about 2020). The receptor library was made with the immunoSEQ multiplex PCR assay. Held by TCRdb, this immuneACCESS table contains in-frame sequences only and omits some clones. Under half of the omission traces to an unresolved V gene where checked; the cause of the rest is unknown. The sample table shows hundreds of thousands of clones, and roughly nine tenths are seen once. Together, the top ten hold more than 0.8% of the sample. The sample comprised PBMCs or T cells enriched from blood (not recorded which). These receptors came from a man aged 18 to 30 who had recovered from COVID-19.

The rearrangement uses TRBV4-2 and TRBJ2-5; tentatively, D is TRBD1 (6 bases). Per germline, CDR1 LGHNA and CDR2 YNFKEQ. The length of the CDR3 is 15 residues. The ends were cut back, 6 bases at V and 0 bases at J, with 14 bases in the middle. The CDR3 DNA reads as TGTGCCAGCAGGGATGGGACATCCTACCAAGAGACCCAGTACTTC. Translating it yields CASRDGTSYQETQYF.

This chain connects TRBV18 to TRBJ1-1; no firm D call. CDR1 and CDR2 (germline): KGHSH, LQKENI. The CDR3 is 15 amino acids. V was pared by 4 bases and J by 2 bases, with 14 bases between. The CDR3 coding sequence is TGTGCCAGCTCACACGCGGGGTCGGTCAACACTGAAGCTTTCTTT. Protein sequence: CASSHAGSVNTEAFF. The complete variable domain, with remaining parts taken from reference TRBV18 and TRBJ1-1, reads NAGVMQNPRHLVRRRGQEARLRCSPMKGHSHVYWYRQLPEEGLKFMVYLQKENIIDESGMPKERFSAEFPKEGPSILRIQQVVRGDSAAYFCASSHAGSVNTEAFFGQGTRLTVV.

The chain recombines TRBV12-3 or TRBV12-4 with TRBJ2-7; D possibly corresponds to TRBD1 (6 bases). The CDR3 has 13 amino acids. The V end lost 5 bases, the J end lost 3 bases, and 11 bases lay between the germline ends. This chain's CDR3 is CASSLDSRYEQYF. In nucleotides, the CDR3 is TGTGCCAGCAGTCTGGACAGCCGCTACGAGCAGTACTTC.

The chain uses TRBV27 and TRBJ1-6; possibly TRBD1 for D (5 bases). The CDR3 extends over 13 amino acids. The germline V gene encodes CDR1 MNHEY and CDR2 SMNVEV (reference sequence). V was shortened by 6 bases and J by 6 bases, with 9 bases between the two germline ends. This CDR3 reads CASSHGGNSPLHF. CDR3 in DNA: TGTGCCAGCAGCCACGGGGGTAATTCACCCCTCCACTTT.

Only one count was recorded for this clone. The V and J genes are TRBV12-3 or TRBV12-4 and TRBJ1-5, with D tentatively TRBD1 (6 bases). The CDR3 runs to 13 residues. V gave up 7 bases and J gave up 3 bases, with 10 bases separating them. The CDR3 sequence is CASKTGYNQPQHF. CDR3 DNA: TGTGCCAGCAAAACAGGGTACAATCAGCCCCAGCATTTT.

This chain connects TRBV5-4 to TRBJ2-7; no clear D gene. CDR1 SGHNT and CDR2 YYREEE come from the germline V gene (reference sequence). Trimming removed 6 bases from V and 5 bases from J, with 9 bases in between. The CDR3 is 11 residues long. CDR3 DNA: TGTGCCAGCACCTTCCGGGACGAGCAGTACTTC. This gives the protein CASTFRDEQYF.

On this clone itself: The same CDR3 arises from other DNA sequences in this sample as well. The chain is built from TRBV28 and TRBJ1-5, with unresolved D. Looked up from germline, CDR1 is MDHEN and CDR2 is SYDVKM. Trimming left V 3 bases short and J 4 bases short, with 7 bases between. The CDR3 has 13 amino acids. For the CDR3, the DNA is TGTGCCAGCAGTTTTGGCAGTAATCAGCCCCAGCATTTT. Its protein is CASSFGSNQPQHF.

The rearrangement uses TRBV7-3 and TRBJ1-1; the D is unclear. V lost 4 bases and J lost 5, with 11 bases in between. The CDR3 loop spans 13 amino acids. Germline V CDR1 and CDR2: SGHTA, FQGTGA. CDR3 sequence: CASSSSGKTEAFF. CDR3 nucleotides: TGTGCCAGCAGCTCTAGCGGGAAGACTGAAGCTTTCTTT.

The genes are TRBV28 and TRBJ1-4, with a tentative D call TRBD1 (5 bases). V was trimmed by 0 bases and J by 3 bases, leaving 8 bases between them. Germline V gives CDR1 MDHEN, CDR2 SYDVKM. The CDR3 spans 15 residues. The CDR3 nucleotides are TGTGCCAGCAGTTTATGGGACAACGCTAATGAAAAACTGTTTTTT. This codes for CASSLWDNANEKLFF.

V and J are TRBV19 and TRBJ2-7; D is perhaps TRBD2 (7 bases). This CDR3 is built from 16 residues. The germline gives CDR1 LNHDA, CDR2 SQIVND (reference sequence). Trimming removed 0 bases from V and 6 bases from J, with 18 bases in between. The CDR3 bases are TGTGCCAGTAGTATAGATAGGCAGGGGAGGGTTTGCGAGCAGTACTTC. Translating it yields CASSIDRQGRVCEQYF.

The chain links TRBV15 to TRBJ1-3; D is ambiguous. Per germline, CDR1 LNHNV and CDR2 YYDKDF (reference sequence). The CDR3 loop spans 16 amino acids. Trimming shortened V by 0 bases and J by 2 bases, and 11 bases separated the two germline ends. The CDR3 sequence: CATSRDRGIPGNTIYF. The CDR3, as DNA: TGTGCCACCAGCAGAGATCGAGGGATCCCTGGAAACACCATATATTTT.